The next 22 T cell receptor beta chains were all read from a single sample in a study of blood T cell repertoires in COVID-19 (dated by TCRdb to about 2020). Libraries were made using the immunoSEQ multiplex PCR assay. TCRdb took over this immuneACCESS table, retaining in-frame rearrangements with V and J assigned. Such tables are incomplete; in checked studies, under half of the missing clones stem from an unresolved V gene, and the remainder is unexplained. The sample has some 260,000 clones on record, 70% to 90% of them singletons. More than 1.5% of the sample rests with the top ten. What was sequenced was PBMCs or T cells enriched from blood (not recorded which). These receptors were taken from a man aged 35 to 55 who had recovered from COVID-19.

As regards this clone: In the same sample, other DNA sequences code for this CDR3. V and J are TRBV19 and TRBJ1-5; the match to TRBD1 covers 9 bases. Per germline, CDR1 LNHDA and CDR2 SQIVND (reference sequence). The CDR3 is 16 amino acids. V lost 3 bases to trimming and J lost 2 bases; unmatched junction nucleotides: 5. The CDR3 nucleotides read TGTGCCAGTAGTATTCCCACAGGGGGCGGCAATCAGCCCCAGCATTTT. Translating gives CASSIPTGGGNQPQHF.

As to this clone: Different DNA sequences within this sample yield the same CDR3. This chain uses TRBV7-8 with TRBJ2-7; TRBD2 is a possible D gene (6 bases). From germline, CDR1 is SGHVS and CDR2 FQNEAQ. Between the trimmed V and J ends, which lost 7 bases and 0 bases, there was a span of 19 bases. The CDR3 length is 16 residues. The CDR3 DNA reads as TGTGCCAGCACCGGTGGTGGGGCGGGGATCTCCTACGAGCAGTACTTC. Amino acid sequence: CASTGGGAGISYEQYF.

The chain carries TRBV7-9 and TRBJ2-1; D is uncertain. This CDR3 contains 12 residues. Trimming left V 4 bases short and J 10 bases short, with 11 bases between. Per the germline V gene, CDR1 is SEHNR and CDR2 is FQNEAQ (reference sequence). The CDR3 coding sequence is TGTGCCAGCAGCTGGCTCGAACCCGAGCAGTTCTTC. It translates to CASSWLEPEQFF.

The genes are TRBV28 and TRBJ1-5; tentative D call: TRBD1 (5 bases). The CDR3 consists of 15 residues. The germline V gene encodes CDR1 MDHEN and CDR2 SYDVKM. The ends were cut back, 1 base at V and 5 bases at J, with 12 bases in the middle. The CDR3 spells CASSLSIGEDQPQHF. For the CDR3, the DNA is TGTGCCAGCAGTTTATCTATAGGGGAGGATCAGCCCCAGCATTTT.

A word on this clone: Other DNA sequences within the sample encode an identical CDR3. The rearrangement joins TRBV2 to TRBJ2-7; the match to TRBD1 covers 10 bases. The CDR3 runs to 14 residues. Germline V gene sequence: CDR1 SNHLY, CDR2 FYNNEI. With V trimmed by 3 bases and J by 4 bases, 3 bases remained unmatched. CDR3: CASSDGQGVYEQYF. In DNA form, the CDR3 reads TGTGCCAGCAGTGACGGACAGGGGGTATACGAGCAGTACTTC.

V usage is TRBV7-3 and J usage is TRBJ1-2; 10 positions agree with TRBD1. Germline V lookup: CDR1 SGHTA, CDR2 FQGTGA. After removal of 0 bases from V and 6 bases from J, the junction contained 10 bases not matched to a gene. This CDR3 has 17 residues. CDR3 residues: CASSLTPRTGGMDGYTF. The CDR3 DNA is TGTGCCAGCAGCTTAACCCCTCGGACAGGGGGGATGGATGGCTACACCTTC.

The rearrangement uses TRBV28 and TRBJ2-6; 8 bases match TRBD1. Trimming removed 5 bases from V and 2 bases from J; junction bases left unmatched: 5. CDR1 and CDR2 from the germline V gene are MDHEN and SYDVKM. This CDR3 spans 16 amino acids. The CDR3 DNA is TGTGCCAGCAGTCGAACAGGGGGAGCTGGGGCCAACGTCCTGACTTTC. This gives the protein CASSRTGGAGANVLTF.

The rearrangement links TRBV7-2 to TRBJ1-2, with TRBD1 identical over 8 bases. Germline V gene sequence: CDR1 SGHTA, CDR2 FQGNSA. The V and J ends lost 0 bases and 8 bases, in that order; junction bases with no gene match: 8. The CDR3 spans 15 residues. The chain's CDR3 is CASSLAVDRVHGYTF. The CDR3 region has the DNA TGTGCCAGCAGCTTAGCGGTGGACAGGGTTCACGGCTACACCTTC.

The chain joins TRBV24-1 to TRBJ2-3; TRBD1 matches at 7 bases. Per germline, CDR1 KGHDR and CDR2 SFDVKD. After removal of 9 bases from V and 7 bases from J, the junction contained 15 bases not matched to a gene. There are 15 residues in the CDR3. Written as DNA, the CDR3 is TGTGCCACCCGAGACAGGGCCCATAGCCTCCATACGCAGTATTTT. Its protein is CATRDRAHSLHTQYF.

The rearrangement joins TRBV28 to TRBJ1-1; the match to TRBD1 covers 7 bases. The trim removed 6 bases at V and 0 bases at J, leaving 4 bases unmatched. Germline V gene sequence: CDR1 MDHEN, CDR2 SYDVKM. The CDR3 length is 14 residues. The CDR3 here is CASSRQGLNTEAFF. CDR3 DNA sequence: TGTGCCAGCAGCCGACAGGGTTTGAACACTGAAGCTTTCTTT.

The chain carries TRBV2 and TRBJ2-7; perhaps TRBD1 as D (6 bases). CDR3 size: 15 residues. V shed 7 bases and J shed 3 bases, with 19 bases lying between them. The germline V gene encodes CDR1 SNHLY and CDR2 FYNNEI. CDR3 in DNA: TGTGCCAGCAACATCCCCCGGGACAAAGACTACGAGCAGTACTTC. Amino acid sequence: CASNIPRDKDYEQYF.

The V call is TRBV9, the J call TRBJ2-3; D perhaps matches TRBD1 (5 bases). Germline lookup yields CDR1 SGDLS and CDR2 YYNGEE. V lost 0 bases and J lost 2, with 13 bases in between. The CDR3 contains 16 residues. The CDR3 spells CASSVETGRNTDTQYF. For the CDR3, the DNA is TGTGCCAGCAGCGTAGAAACAGGACGGAACACAGATACGCAGTATTTT.

The rearrangement joins TRBV11-3 to TRBJ2-2; 10 bases match TRBD2. The CDR3 extends over 16 amino acids. Germline V CDR1 and CDR2: SGHNT, YENEEA. With 5 bases clipped from V and 4 bases from J, the junction kept 7 bases outside the gene matches. DNA for the CDR3: TGTGCCAGCAGCAGGACTAGCGGTGCGGTCACCGGGGAGCTGTTTTTT. Protein sequence: CASSRTSGAVTGELFF. The entire variable domain, with the rest obtained from reference TRBV11-3 and TRBJ2-2, is as follows: EAGVVQSPRYKIIEKKQPVAFWCNPISGHNTLYWYLQNLGQGPELLIRYENEEAVDDSQLPKDRFSAERLKGVDSTLKIQPAELGDSAVYLCASSRTSGAVTGELFFGEGSRLTVL.

The chain joins TRBV5-6 to TRBJ1-1; D gene ambiguous. This CDR3 region has 14 residues. Trimming shortened V by 0 bases and J by 0 bases, and 6 bases separated the two germline ends. Germline V gene lookup returns CDR1 SGHDT and CDR2 YYEEEE. CDR3 nucleotide sequence: TGTGCCAGCAGCTTGGGCAGATTGAACACTGAAGCTTTCTTT. Its translation is CASSLGRLNTEAFF.

V is TRBV19 and J is TRBJ1-2; tentative D call: TRBD1 (6 bases). V was pared by 5 bases and J by 8 bases, with 24 bases between. The germline V gene encodes CDR1 LNHDA and CDR2 SQIVND (reference sequence). The CDR3 sequence is 16 residues long. In nucleotides, the CDR3 is TGTGCCAGTAGTGTGACTTTGTCGGACAGAACCCACGGCTACACCTTC. It yields the protein CASSVTLSDRTHGYTF.

This chain joins TRBV5-6 and TRBJ2-3, with TRBD2 matching over 9 bases. J lost 5 bases, V lost 6 bases, and 10 bases had no gene match. The length of the CDR3 is 15 residues. Germline V gene sequence: CDR1 SGHDT, CDR2 YYEEEE. The CDR3 loop is CASTRPSGKRDTQYF. CDR3 sequence (DNA): TGTGCCAGCACCCGCCCTAGCGGGAAGAGAGATACGCAGTATTTT. Filled out from reference TRBV5-6 and TRBJ2-3, the complete variable domain reads DAGVTQSPTHLIKTRGQQVTLRCSPKSGHDTVSWYQQALGQGPQFIFQYYEEEERQRGNFPDRFSGHQFPNYSSELNVNALLLGDSALYLCASTRPSGKRDTQYFGPGTRLTVL.

The chain recombines TRBV5-4 with TRBJ1-2, with D uncertain. CDR1 is SGHNT and CDR2 is YYREEE in the germline V gene (reference sequence). The germline V and J ends were trimmed by 0 bases and 5 bases, with 5 bases remaining between them. The CDR3 length is 12 residues. CDR3 nucleotide sequence: TGTGCCAGCAGCTTGGACCAGTATGGCTACACCTTC. It encodes CASSLDQYGYTF. Full variable domain (outside the CDR3, taken from reference TRBV5-4 and TRBJ1-2): ETGVTQSPTHLIKTRGQQVTLRCSSQSGHNTVSWYQQALGQGPQFIFQYYREEENGRGNFPPRFSGLQFPNYSSELNVNALELDDSALYLCASSLDQYGYTFGSGTRLTVV.

CDR3: CASSSLAGVANNEQFF. In DNA form, the CDR3 reads TGTGCCAGCAGCAGCCTAGCGGGAGTGGCCAACAATGAGCAGTTCTTC. The genes are TRBV11-3 and TRBJ2-1, with 10 bases fitting TRBD2. With 5 bases clipped from V and 5 bases from J, the junction kept 9 bases outside the gene matches. The CDR3 covers 16 residues. Germline-derived CDR1 and CDR2 are SGHNT and YENEEA.

The genes are TRBV15 and TRBJ1-2; D gene unclear. Trimming took off 0 bases at V and 1 base at J, with 9 bases between the two ends. The V gene's germline CDR1 is LNHNV and CDR2 YYDKDF (reference sequence). This CDR3 has 15 residues. The CDR3 DNA is TGTGCCACCAGCAGAGATGTCGGTATTAACTATGGCTACACCTTC. As protein: CATSRDVGINYGYTF.

For the CDR3, the DNA is TGTGCCAGCAGAGCTAGCGGGAGCTATGATGAGCAGTTCTTC. Amino acids: CASRASGSYDEQFF. This chain joins TRBV9 and TRBJ2-1, with TRBD2 matching over 10 bases. After removal of 5 bases from V and 8 bases from J, the junction contained 7 bases not matched to a gene. CDR3 size: 14 residues. Germline values: CDR1 SGDLS, CDR2 YYNGEE.

The sample holds a few counts of this clone. The rearrangement uses TRBV19 and TRBJ1-5; 7 bases fit TRBD1. The CDR3 loop spans 12 amino acids. V was pared by 10 bases and J by 4 bases, with 4 bases of the junction left unmatched. CDR1 and CDR2 from the germline V gene are LNHDA and SQIVND (reference sequence). The CDR3 DNA reads TGTGCCACAACAGGGGCTAATCAGCCCCAGCATTTT. The encoded protein is CATTGANQPQHF.

V is TRBV30 and J is TRBJ2-5, with D unresolved. The germline V gene has CDR1 GTSNPN and CDR2 SVGIG (reference sequence). Trimming took off 5 bases at V and 4 bases at J, with 8 bases between the two ends. The CDR3 has 11 amino acids. The CDR3 is CAWAFLETQYF. CDR3 nucleotide sequence: TGTGCCTGGGCGTTTTTAGAGACCCAGTACTTC.